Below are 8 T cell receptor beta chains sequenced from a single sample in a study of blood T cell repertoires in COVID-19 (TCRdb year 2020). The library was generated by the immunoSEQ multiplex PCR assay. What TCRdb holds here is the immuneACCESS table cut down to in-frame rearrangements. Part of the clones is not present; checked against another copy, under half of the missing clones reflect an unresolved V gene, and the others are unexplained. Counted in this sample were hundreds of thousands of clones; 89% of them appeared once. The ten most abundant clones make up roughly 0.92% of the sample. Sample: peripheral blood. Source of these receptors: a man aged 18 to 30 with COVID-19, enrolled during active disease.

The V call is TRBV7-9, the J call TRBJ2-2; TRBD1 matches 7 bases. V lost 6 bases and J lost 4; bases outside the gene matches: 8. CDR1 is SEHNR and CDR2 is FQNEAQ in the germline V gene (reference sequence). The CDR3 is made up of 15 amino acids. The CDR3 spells CASSSIGGITGELFF. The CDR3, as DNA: TGTGCCAGCAGTTCGATAGGGGGCATCACCGGGGAGCTGTTTTTT.

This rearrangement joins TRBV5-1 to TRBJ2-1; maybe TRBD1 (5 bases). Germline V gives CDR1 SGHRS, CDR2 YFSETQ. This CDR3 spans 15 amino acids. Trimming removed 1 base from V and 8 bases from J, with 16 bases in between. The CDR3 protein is CASSLQARASDEQFF. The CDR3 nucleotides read TGCGCCAGCAGCTTGCAGGCCAGGGCCAGCGATGAGCAGTTCTTC.

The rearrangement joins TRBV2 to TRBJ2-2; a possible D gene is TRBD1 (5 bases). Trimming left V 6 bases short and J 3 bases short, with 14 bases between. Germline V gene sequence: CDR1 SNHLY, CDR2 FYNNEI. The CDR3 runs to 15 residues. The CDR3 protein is CASSQQEKYTGELFF. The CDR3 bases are TGTGCCAGCAGCCAACAGGAAAAATACACCGGGGAGCTGTTTTTT.

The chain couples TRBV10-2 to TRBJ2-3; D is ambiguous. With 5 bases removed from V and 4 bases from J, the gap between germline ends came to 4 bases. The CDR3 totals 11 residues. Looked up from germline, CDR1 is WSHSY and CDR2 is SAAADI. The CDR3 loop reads CASSPSDTQYF. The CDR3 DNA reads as TGCGCCAGCAGTCCTTCAGATACGCAGTATTTT.

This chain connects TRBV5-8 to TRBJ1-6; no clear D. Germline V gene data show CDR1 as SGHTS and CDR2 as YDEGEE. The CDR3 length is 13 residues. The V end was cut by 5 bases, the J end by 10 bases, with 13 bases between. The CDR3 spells CASRKGWESPLHF. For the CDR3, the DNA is TGTGCCAGCAGGAAGGGCTGGGAGTCACCCCTCCACTTT.

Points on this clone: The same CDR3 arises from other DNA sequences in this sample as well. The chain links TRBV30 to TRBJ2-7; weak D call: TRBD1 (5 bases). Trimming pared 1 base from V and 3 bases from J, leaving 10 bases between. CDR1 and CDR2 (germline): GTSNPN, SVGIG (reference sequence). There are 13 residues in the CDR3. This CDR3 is CAWSGGQGYEQYF. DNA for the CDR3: TGTGCCTGGAGTGGGGGCCAGGGCTACGAGCAGTACTTC. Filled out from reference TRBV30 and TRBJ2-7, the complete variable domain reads SQTIHQWPATLVQPVGSPLSLECTVEGTSNPNLYWYRQAAGRGLQLLFYSVGIGQISSEVPQNLSASRPQDRQFILSSKKLLLSDSGFYLCAWSGGQGYEQYFGPGTRLTVT.

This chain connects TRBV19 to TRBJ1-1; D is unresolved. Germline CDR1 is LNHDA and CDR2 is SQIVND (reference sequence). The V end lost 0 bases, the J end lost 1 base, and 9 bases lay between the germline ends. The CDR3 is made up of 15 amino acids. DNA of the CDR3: TGTGCCAGTAGTATAGATTGGGGAGCGAACACTGAAGCTTTCTTT. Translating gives CASSIDWGANTEAFF. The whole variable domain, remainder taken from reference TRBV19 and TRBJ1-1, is DGGITQSPKYLFRKEGQNVTLSCEQNLNHDAMYWYRQDPGQGLRLIYYSQIVNDFQKGDIAEGYSVSREKKESFPLTVTSAQKNPTAFYLCASSIDWGANTEAFFGQGTRLTVV.

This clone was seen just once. The CDR3 DNA is TGCGCCAGCAGCCTCGGACAGGACTATGGCTACACCTTC. Protein: CASSLGQDYGYTF. The chain links TRBV5-1 to TRBJ1-2; 7 bases map to TRBD1. After removal of 4 bases from V and 3 bases from J, the junction contained 3 bases not matched to a gene. Germline values: CDR1 SGHRS, CDR2 YFSETQ. The CDR3 spans 13 residues.